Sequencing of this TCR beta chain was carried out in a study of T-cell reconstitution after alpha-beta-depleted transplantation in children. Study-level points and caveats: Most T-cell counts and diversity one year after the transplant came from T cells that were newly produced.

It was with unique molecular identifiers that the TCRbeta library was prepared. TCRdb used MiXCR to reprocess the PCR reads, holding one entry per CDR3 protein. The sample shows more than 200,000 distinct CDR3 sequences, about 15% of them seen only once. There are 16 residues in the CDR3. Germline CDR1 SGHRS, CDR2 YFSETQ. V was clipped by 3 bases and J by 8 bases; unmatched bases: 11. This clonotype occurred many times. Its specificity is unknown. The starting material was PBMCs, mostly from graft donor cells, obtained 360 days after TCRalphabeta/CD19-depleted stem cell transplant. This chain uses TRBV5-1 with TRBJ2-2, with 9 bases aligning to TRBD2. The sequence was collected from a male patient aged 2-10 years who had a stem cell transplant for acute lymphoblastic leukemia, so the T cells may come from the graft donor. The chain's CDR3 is CASSSPGLASPGELFF. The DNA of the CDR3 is TGCGCCAGCAGCTCACCGGGACTAGCTTCCCCGGGGGAGCTGTTTTTT. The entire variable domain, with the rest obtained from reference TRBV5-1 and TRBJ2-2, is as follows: KAGVTQTPRYLIKTRGQQVTLSCSPISGHRSVSWYQQTPGQGLQFLFEYFSETQRNKGNFPGRFSGRQFSNSRSEMNVSTLELGDSALYLCASSSPGLASPGELFFGEGSRLTVL.